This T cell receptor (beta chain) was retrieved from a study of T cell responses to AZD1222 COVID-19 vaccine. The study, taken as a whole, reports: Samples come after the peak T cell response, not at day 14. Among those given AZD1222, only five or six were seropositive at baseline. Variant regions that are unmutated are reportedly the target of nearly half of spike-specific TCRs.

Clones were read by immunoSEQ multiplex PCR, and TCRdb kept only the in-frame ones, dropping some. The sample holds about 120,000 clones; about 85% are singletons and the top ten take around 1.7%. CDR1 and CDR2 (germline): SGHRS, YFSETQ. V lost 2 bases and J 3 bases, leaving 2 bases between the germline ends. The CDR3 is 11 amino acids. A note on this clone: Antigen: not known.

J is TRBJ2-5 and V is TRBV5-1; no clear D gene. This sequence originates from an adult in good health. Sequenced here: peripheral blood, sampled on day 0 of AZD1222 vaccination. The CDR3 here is CASSFKETQYF. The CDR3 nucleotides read TGCGCCAGCAGCTTCAAAGAGACCCAGTACTTC. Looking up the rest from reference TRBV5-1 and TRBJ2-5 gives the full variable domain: KAGVTQTPRYLIKTRGQQVTLSCSPISGHRSVSWYQQTPGQGLQFLFEYFSETQRNKGNFPGRFSGRQFSNSRSEMNVSTLELGDSALYLCASSFKETQYFGPGTRLLVL.